This T cell receptor (beta chain) was sequenced for a study of T cell responses to AZD1222 COVID-19 vaccine. Overall study: Pooled in the analysis were second doses at about 4 or about 12 weeks. General study findings and limits: Every sample of the repertoires postdated the peak T cell response. Compared with day 0, the breadth and depth of the Spike-specific TCR repertoire rose significantly after two doses of AZD1222.

Per germline, CDR1 MNHNY and CDR2 SVGAGI (reference sequence). The CDR3 consists of 10 residues. The V gene lost 6 bases and the J gene lost 7 bases, with 4 bases spanning the gap. Using immunoSEQ multiplex PCR, the repertoire was profiled, and TCRdb retains in-frame clones only, with some absent. The sample holds tens of thousands of clones, about 90% seen once. This clone was observed once. What it binds is not known. The TCR was taken from an adult in good health. The sample in question was peripheral blood, obtained on day 0 of AZD1222 vaccination. This chain joins TRBV6-6 and TRBJ2-1; D gene uncertain. The CDR3 coding sequence is TGTGCCAGCAGCCGGAATGAGCAGTTCTTC. This gives the protein CASSRNEQFF.